This TCR beta chain was captured by sequencing in a study of T cell repertoires in cytomegalovirus infection. Background on the study: Both a matching HLA type and CMV infection were indicated by public TCR beta signatures. Study-wide results and limits: People with CMV and the relevant HLA were identified by cumulative public TCR beta family frequency. Dominating the ex vivo response were TCR beta clonotypes that were CMV-specific and HLA-C-restricted.

A single record per CDR3 protein comes from TCRdb applying MiXCR to the reads. The table includes approximately 700,000 distinct CDR3 sequences, about 40% detected once. This clonotype was seen more than once but under ten times. Its specificity is not known. V was clipped by 5 bases and J by 1 base, with 13 bases between them. The CDR3 contains 15 residues. Germline lookup yields CDR1 LNHDA and CDR2 SQIVND (reference sequence). Sequenced: PBMCs. This chain joins TRBV19 and TRBJ2-3; D might be TRBD2 (6 bases). This TCR derives from a human donor in good health (CMV status not recorded). Some clones in this sample may be carry-over from other donors' samples. CDR3 in DNA: TGTGCCAGTAGTGTAACGGGAGCGGGCACAGATACGCAGTATTTT. It codes for CASSVTGAGTDTQYF.